The TCR beta chain under discussion was sequenced for a study of blood T cell repertoires in COVID-19. V lost 6 bases and J 0 bases, leaving 9 bases between the germline ends. Germline V gives CDR1 MNHEY, CDR2 SVGAGI. This CDR3 is 15 amino acids long. Two consecutive negative NP/OP PCR tests, clearance, or resolved symptoms defined Cohort 3 recovery. For this clone: The same CDR3 also results from other DNA sequences found in this sample.

Original analysis: From reference gene primer amplification, estimates of nucleated cell counts were derived. The table came from immunoSEQ multiplex PCR; TCRdb's copy has only in-frame clones and leaves some out. V and J calls and clone size come straight from that table; D and trimming were deduced from the DNA. The sample contains about 320,000 clones, around 90% of which appear only once. This receptor was taken from a man between 60 and 75 years old who had recovered from COVID-19. The specimen was PBMCs or T cells enriched from blood (not recorded which). V is TRBV6-5 and J is TRBJ2-6, with a weak D call TRBD2 (6 bases). The CDR3 bases are TGTGCCAGCAGAGACGGGGGCTCTGGGGCCAACGTCCTGACTTTC. It yields the protein CASRDGGSGANVLTF.